This entry concerns a single T cell receptor (beta chain). Authors' processing steps: Counts of nucleated cells, estimated from reference gene primer amplification, were obtained. Here immunoSEQ multiplex PCR was the method, and the copy in TCRdb shows in-frame clones only, minus some. V, J and clone size are those of that table, while D and trimming were read from the DNA. The sample includes 300,000 to 350,000 clones, approximately 91% seen only once; the top ten take roughly 3.9%. From germline, CDR1 is MNHEY and CDR2 SVGAGI. The CDR3 covers 15 residues. The V and J ends lost 4 bases and 5 bases, in that order; junction bases with no gene match: 8. The study assigned cohorts using participant-reported clinical history. Within the 2 weeks before study entry, each person in the exposed group met a COVID-19 case. This sample is part of a study of blood T cell repertoires in COVID-19. Overall study context: Sample material is recorded as cDNA or gDNA derived from T cells, B-cell-depleted T cells, or PBMCs.

This sequence was found in a woman in her twenties or thirties who had been exposed to COVID-19. The chain links TRBV6-5 to TRBJ1-1; TRBD1 matches at 9 bases. The material sequenced was PBMCs or T cells enriched from blood (not recorded which). The DNA for the CDR3 is TGTGCCAGCAGTTTCTCACAGGGGGCAGGGACTGAAGCTTTCTTT. Translated, it gives CASSFSQGAGTEAFF.